This TCR beta chain was retrieved from a study of blood T cells in healthy people across ages. General study results and limits: The lack of PBMC sorting stopped any conclusive naive versus antigen-experienced comparison. Aged donors had fewer naive CD4+ cells and lower diversity than long-lived donors.

CDR3 size: 19 residues. Unmatched junction bases numbered 18, after V lost 5 bases and J lost 8 bases. Per germline, CDR1 MNHEY and CDR2 SMNVEV (reference sequence). With a J-beta primer mix and a sample-barcoded 5' primer, a second PCR ran 7 to 11 cycles. TCRdb reprocessed the 5' RACE reads via MiXCR and lists one record per CDR3 protein. The data show approximately 760,000 distinct CDR3 sequences, around 25% seen once. Concerning this clonotype: What it binds is unknown.

These data were likewise used in another study, on T cells of mothers and their children. That source adds: Second-round PCR products received sample barcodes and 2-4 random nucleotides from the M1S primer. From each mother came over 8.5 million TCR beta CDR3 reads, and from each child came a few million.

The specimen sequenced was blood. The TCR sequence derives from a boy aged 5-17 years in good health. The chain has TRBV27 and TRBJ2-1; 13 positions agree with TRBD2. The CDR3 here is CASSPYPPGLAGVSDEQFF. As DNA, the CDR3 is TGTGCCAGCAGTCCCTACCCTCCCGGACTAGCGGGAGTCTCGGATGAGCAGTTCTTC.